This is a list of T cell receptor beta chains from one sample in a study of regulatory T cells in long-lasting Graves disease. TCRdb called the multiplex PCR reads again in MiXCR, with one record for every CDR3 protein. The repertoire has around 450,000 distinct CDR3 sequences, roughly 21% of them found once; the top ten carry approximately 6.4%. Sequences were derived from peripheral blood mononuclear cells (PBMCs), sampled when the disease was refractory, from a patient treated with antithyroid drugs. All receptors come from a female donor with Graves disease. The CDR3 runs from the conserved cysteine through the conserved F or W. Fields, in order: J gene, D gene, clone size, V gene, CDR3 DNA, CDR3 protein. D genes are given only for firm matches. Rows give clone size only sometimes, using once, few, many, or a class for an expanded clone.

J: TRBJ1-1; D: NA; size: NA; V: TRBV11-3; DNA: TGTGCCAGCAGCTTGGACGGGGGGAGAAGAACTGAAGCTTTCTTT; CDR3: CASSLDGGRRTEAFF
J: TRBJ2-7; D: TRBD1; size: NA; V: TRBV3-1; DNA: TGTGCCAGCAGCCACGGACAGGGGGCCTTCATGGCCGAGCAGTACTTC; CDR3: CASSHGQGAFMAEQYF
J: TRBJ1-4; D: TRBD1; size: NA; V: TRBV4-3; DNA: TGCGCCAGCAGCCAAGGGCAGAACAGGGGGCCTAGTGAAAAACTGTTTTTT; CDR3: CASSQGQNRGPSEKLFF
J: TRBJ1-5; D: NA; size: few; V: TRBV20-1; DNA: TGCAGTGCTAGGGTGACAGGTATCAATCAGCCCCAGCATTTT; CDR3: CSARVTGINQPQHF
J: TRBJ2-5; D: NA; size: few; V: TRBV5-1; DNA: TGCGCCAGCAGCCCCTTTGGTCAAGAGACCCAGTACTTC; CDR3: CASSPFGQETQYF
J: TRBJ1-1; D: TRBD1; size: few; V: TRBV12-5; DNA: TGTGCTAGTGGTTTGGGAAACGGACAGGGGTTAGCTTTCTTT; CDR3: CASGLGNGQGLAFF
J: TRBJ1-5; D: NA; size: NA; V: TRBV4-1; DNA: TGCGCCAGCAGCGAAAGACCTCCCCAGCCCCAGCATTTT; CDR3: CASSERPPQPQHF
J: TRBJ2-2; D: NA; size: NA; V: TRBV7-9; DNA: TGCGCCAGCAGCCCCTTGTCGGTGGGGGCCGGGGAGCTGTTTTTT; CDR3: CASSPLSVGAGELFF
J: TRBJ2-7; D: NA; size: many; V: TRBV6-2/TRBV6-3; DNA: TGTGCCAGCAGTTACTCGAAGTTTCCCCGGGGCGAGCAGTACTTC; CDR3: CASSYSKFPRGEQYF
J: TRBJ1-1; D: TRBD1; size: NA; V: TRBV6-1; DNA: TGTGCCAGCAGTGAAATAGGGCAGGGGGCTTATGCTTTCTTT; CDR3: CASSEIGQGAYAFF
J: TRBJ1-1; D: NA; size: NA; V: TRBV29-1; DNA: TGCAGCGTGGTGACGGTCGTGGGCACTGAAGCTTTCTTT; CDR3: CSVVTVVGTEAFF
J: TRBJ2-1; D: TRBD2; size: NA; V: TRBV2; DNA: TGTGCCAGCAGTGACCAAGCGGACGGCGGGGGTGAGCAGTTCTTC; CDR3: CASSDQADGGGEQFF
J: TRBJ2-2; D: TRBD1; size: many; V: TRBV12-3/TRBV12-4; DNA: TGTGCCAGCACTCCCTCGGGCACAGGGGGGACCGGGGAGCTGTTTTTT; CDR3: CASTPSGTGGTGELFF
J: TRBJ1-5; D: TRBD1; size: many; V: TRBV12-3/TRBV12-4; DNA: TGTGCCAGCAGTTTAGCGGGGACAGGGGGCCTTCAGCCCCAGCATTTT; CDR3: CASSLAGTGGLQPQHF
J: TRBJ2-7; D: TRBD1; size: NA; V: TRBV20-1; DNA: TGCAGTGCTAGAGATCCGGGGACAGCCGCCTTCTACGAGCAGTACTTC; CDR3: CSARDPGTAAFYEQYF
J: TRBJ2-2; D: NA; size: many; V: TRBV7-6; DNA: TGTGCCAGCAGCTTAGTAGTTGGGGAGCTGTTTTTT; CDR3: CASSLVVGELFF
J: TRBJ2-7; D: TRBD2; size: NA; V: TRBV5-6; DNA: TGTGCCAGCAGCCGAATCGGGGGGGTGGCCTACGAGCAGTACTTC; CDR3: CASSRIGGVAYEQYF
J: TRBJ1-2; D: TRBD1; size: NA; V: TRBV28; DNA: TGTGCCAGCAGTCTCGGGACAGGGCCGTATGGCTACACCTTC; CDR3: CASSLGTGPYGYTF
J: TRBJ2-1; D: NA; size: few; V: TRBV13; DNA: TGTGCCAGCAGCTCGACCAGACTAGTTAGCTCCTACAATGAGCAGTTCTTC; CDR3: CASSSTRLVSSYNEQFF
J: TRBJ2-7; D: NA; size: many; V: TRBV28; DNA: TGTGCCAGCCACGGGACTGGGGTCTACGAGCAGTACTTC; CDR3: CASHGTGVYEQYF
J: TRBJ2-5; D: NA; size: few; V: TRBV3-1; DNA: TGTGCCAGCAACCCCAGCTTTGGAGGGGGAGCCCAAGAGACCCAGTACTTC; CDR3: CASNPSFGGGAQETQYF
J: TRBJ2-7; D: TRBD2; size: few; V: TRBV27; DNA: TGTGCCAGCAGTCGGGGACTAGCGGGCTACGAGCAGTACTTC; CDR3: CASSRGLAGYEQYF
J: TRBJ1-3; D: TRBD1; size: NA; V: TRBV28; DNA: TGTGCCAGCAGCCCGGACAGGGATCCTGGAAACACCATATATTTT; CDR3: CASSPDRDPGNTIYF
J: TRBJ1-2; D: TRBD1; size: many; V: TRBV2; DNA: TGTGCCAGCAGTGACTCTGACAGGGGTAATGGCTACACCTTC; CDR3: CASSDSDRGNGYTF
J: TRBJ2-5; D: TRBD2; size: many; V: TRBV27; DNA: TGTGCCAGCAGTTTATCGGGCGGGAGGGAGACCCAGTACTTC; CDR3: CASSLSGGRETQYF
J: TRBJ2-7; D: NA; size: few; V: TRBV25-1; DNA: TGTGCCAGCAGTGAAACCAGGCCGTCGACCTACTACGAGCAGTACTTC; CDR3: CASSETRPSTYYEQYF
J: TRBJ2-7; D: NA; size: NA; V: TRBV12-3/TRBV12-4; DNA: TGTGCCAGCAGTTTAGGCCTAGTAGGCTACGAGCAGTACTTC; CDR3: CASSLGLVGYEQYF
J: TRBJ1-1; D: NA; size: NA; V: TRBV20-1; DNA: TGCAGTGCTAGAGATTCCGCAGGCCCGAACACTGAAGCTTTCTTT; CDR3: CSARDSAGPNTEAFF
J: TRBJ2-3; D: TRBD1; size: few; V: TRBV18; DNA: TGTGCCAGCTCACCGACCCCGGGACAGAGCACAGATACGCAGTATTTT; CDR3: CASSPTPGQSTDTQYF
J: TRBJ1-1; D: TRBD1; size: NA; V: TRBV19; DNA: TGTGCCACACACCCTGGACAGGGTAAAGGGGGTGCTGAAGCTTTCTTT; CDR3: CATHPGQGKGGAEAFF
J: TRBJ2-7; D: TRBD1; size: many; V: TRBV12-3/TRBV12-4; DNA: TGTGCCAGCAGTCCGGGACAGGGGGCAGGAGAGCAGTACTTC; CDR3: CASSPGQGAGEQYF
J: TRBJ2-5; D: NA; size: few; V: TRBV19; DNA: TGTGCCAGTAGTATGAATAGGGGTTCGGAGGAGACCCAGTACTTC; CDR3: CASSMNRGSEETQYF
J: TRBJ2-7; D: NA; size: many; V: TRBV6-5; DNA: TGTGCCAGCAGTTCATTGACGGCGTACGAGCAGTACTTC; CDR3: CASSSLTAYEQYF
J: TRBJ2-5; D: TRBD1; size: few; V: TRBV7-9; DNA: TGTGCCAGCAGCTCCCCCCCCAGACAGGGCCCTAGACAAGAGACCCAGTACTTC; CDR3: CASSSPPRQGPRQETQYF
J: TRBJ1-2; D: NA; size: few; V: TRBV2; DNA: TGTGCCAGCAGTGAATCACCTGGGGCTTTAAACTATGGCTACACCTTC; CDR3: CASSESPGALNYGYTF
J: TRBJ2-5; D: NA; size: few; V: TRBV19; DNA: TGTGCCAGTAGTATAGCAACTATGGGGACCCAGTACTTC; CDR3: CASSIATMGTQYF
J: TRBJ1-1; D: TRBD1; size: NA; V: TRBV7-6; DNA: TGTGCCAGCAGCTTAGACCCCGGAGGGGGCAATAGGGCTTTCTTT; CDR3: CASSLDPGGGNRAFF
J: TRBJ2-7; D: NA; size: many; V: TRBV6-5; DNA: TGTGCCAGCAGTTATTCGGACTACGAGCAGTACTTC; CDR3: CASSYSDYEQYF
J: TRBJ1-4; D: NA; size: many; V: TRBV7-6; DNA: TGTGCCAGCAGCTTAAGTTCGGTAGCTAATGAAAAACTGTTTTTT; CDR3: CASSLSSVANEKLFF
J: TRBJ2-7; D: TRBD1; size: NA; V: TRBV7-9; DNA: TGTGCCAGCAGCGGGACAGGGCAGAGTCGCGAGCAGTACTTC; CDR3: CASSGTGQSREQYF
J: TRBJ1-2; D: TRBD1; size: NA; V: TRBV11-2; DNA: TGTGCCAGCAGCTCCCTTCGTGATGATAACAGGGGGCGCGCCTATGGCTACACCTTC; CDR3: CASSSLRDDNRGRAYGYTF
J: TRBJ1-1; D: TRBD1; size: many; V: TRBV2; DNA: TGTGCCAGCAGTGGGCAGGGGGTTGAGACTGAAGCTTTCTTT; CDR3: CASSGQGVETEAFF
J: TRBJ2-3; D: TRBD2; size: once; V: TRBV20-1; DNA: TGCAGTGCTAGGGGGGGGTTCGGGACAGATACGCAGTATTTT; CDR3: CSARGGFGTDTQYF